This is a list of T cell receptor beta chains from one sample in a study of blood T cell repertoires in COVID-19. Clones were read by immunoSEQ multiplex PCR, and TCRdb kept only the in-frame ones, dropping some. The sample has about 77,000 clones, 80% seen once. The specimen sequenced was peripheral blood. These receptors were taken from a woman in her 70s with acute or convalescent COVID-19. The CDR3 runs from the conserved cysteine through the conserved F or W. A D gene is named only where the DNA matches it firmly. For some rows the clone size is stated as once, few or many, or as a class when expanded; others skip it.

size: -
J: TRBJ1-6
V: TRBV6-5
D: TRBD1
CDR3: CASRITGGGNSPLHF
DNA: TGTGCCAGCAGGATTACAGGGGGCGGTAATTCACCCCTCCACTTT

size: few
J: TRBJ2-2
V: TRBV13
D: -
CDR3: CASSPRTGELFF
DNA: TGTGCCAGCAGCCCTCGCACCGGGGAGCTGTTTTTT

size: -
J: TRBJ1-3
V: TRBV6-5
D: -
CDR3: CASSYSGGNGNTIYF
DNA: TGTGCCAGCAGTTACTCAGGGGGTAATGGAAACACCATATATTTT

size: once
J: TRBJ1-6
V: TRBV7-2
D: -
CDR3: CASSPEWQKNSPLHF
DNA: TGTGCCAGCAGCCCGGAGTGGCAGAAAAATTCACCCCTCCACTTT

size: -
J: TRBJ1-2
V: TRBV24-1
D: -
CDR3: CATSDIDRLDGYTF
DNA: TGTGCCACCAGTGATATTGACAGGTTGGATGGCTACACCTTC

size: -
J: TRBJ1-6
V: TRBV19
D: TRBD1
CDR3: CASQQEQGASNSPLHF
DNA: TGTGCCAGTCAACAGGAACAGGGGGCTTCGAATTCACCCCTCCACTTT

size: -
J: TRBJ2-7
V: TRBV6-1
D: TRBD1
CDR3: CASSDGQGAFYEQYF
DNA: TGTGCCAGCAGTGATGGGCAGGGGGCCTTCTACGAGCAGTACTTC

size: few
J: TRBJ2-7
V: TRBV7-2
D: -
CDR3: CASSWTDTISYEQYF
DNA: TGTGCCAGCAGCTGGACAGACACCATCTCCTACGAGCAGTACTTC

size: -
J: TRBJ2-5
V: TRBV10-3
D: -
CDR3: CAISERGYRAGETQYF
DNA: TGTGCCATCAGTGAGAGGGGCTATCGGGCGGGGGAGACCCAGTACTTC

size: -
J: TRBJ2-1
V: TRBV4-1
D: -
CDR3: CASSLDNNEQFF
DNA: TGCGCCAGCAGCCTTGACAACAATGAGCAGTTCTTC

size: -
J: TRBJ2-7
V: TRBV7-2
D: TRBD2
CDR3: CASSFADSGGAYEQYF
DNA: TGTGCCAGCAGCTTTGCCGATAGCGGGGGGGCCTACGAGCAGTACTTC

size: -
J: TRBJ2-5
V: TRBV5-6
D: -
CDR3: CASSLINRKETQYF
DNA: TGTGCCAGCAGCTTAATAAACAGAAAAGAGACCCAGTACTTC

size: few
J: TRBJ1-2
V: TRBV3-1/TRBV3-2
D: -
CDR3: CASSQGHSGVAYGYTF
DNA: TGTGCCAGCAGCCAAGGCCATTCGGGGGTTGCCTATGGCTACACCTTC

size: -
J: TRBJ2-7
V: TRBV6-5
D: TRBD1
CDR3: CASSYNRGHEQYF
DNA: TGTGCCAGCAGTTACAACAGGGGCCACGAGCAGTACTTC